This T cell receptor beta chain was recorded in a study of blood T cells in healthy people across ages (dated by TCRdb to 2014 to 2015). About the study as a whole: In model experiments, template switching captured about one uniquely barcoded TCR beta cDNA molecule for every two T cells. The donors were divided into four age groups: young (average around 15 years), middle-aged (approximately 39), aged (approximately 59) and long-lived (82). Donors of different ages were randomly distributed across sequencing lanes to avoid experimental bias. The study analyzed two additional independent replicas of 1 million unique cDNA reads from the same blood draw for two donors, one aged 18 to 29 and one aged 80 or older. Age-related changes in TCR beta repertoire diversity were measured in the study by deep sequencing normalized with unique cDNA molecular identifiers. The paper's findings and limits, for the study overall: Compared with the aged group, the long-lived group had more naive CD4+ T cells, fewer expanded clones and increased TCR diversity, a pattern suggesting age selection. Bulk unsorted PBMC profiling prevented conclusive comparison of naive and antigen-experienced compartments. Observed TCR beta diversity per million T cells fell roughly linearly with age, and a significant reduction was already apparent by age about 43. The CMV infection status of donors was not known, potentially confounding age-related changes in expanded clonotypes. Estimates of total diversity based on one million sequenced T cells were regarded as lower bounds and as underestimates. A strong correlation was found between observed TCR beta diversity and the percentage of naive T cells measured by flow cytometry.

The receptor library was made with 5' RACE. The data were produced on an Illumina HiSeq 2500. The second PCR ran for about 6 to 12 cycles and used a J-beta primer mix along with a sample-barcoded 5' primer. Each TCR beta cDNA molecule received a unique molecular identifier from a template-switch 5' adaptor carrying 12 random nucleotides. At least 2.5 million CDR3-containing paired-end reads were obtained from each sample. The Mint cDNA synthesis kit, primed by a TRBC-specific oligonucleotide, was used to synthesize first-strand cDNA from all RNA. All cDNA was treated with uracil-DNA glycosylase and then went through a first 18-cycle PCR with the universal primers M1SS and BC2_uni_R. Per the authors' processing: For normalization, 1 million high-quality reads, each with a distinct molecular identifier, were randomly selected from each sample. Reads with shared molecular identifiers were discarded instead of being binned into consensus sequences. MiTCR, set to a Q25 quality threshold and the strictest error-elimination algorithm, was used for CDR3 identification, clonotype clustering and error correction. A nonparametric unseen species model using Euler transformation provided a lower-bound estimate of total TCR beta diversity. TCRdb trimmed the raw reads at Q25, called clones with MiXCR and kept productive beta chains. Rows merge per CDR3 protein into single entries with the most common DNA and genes. The V and J calls here are based on TCRdb, not the publication. Present in this sample are 580,000 or so distinct CDR3 sequences, under 55% of which were seen just once. About 26% of the sample is held by the ten biggest clonotypes.

The table lists this clonotype with a count of one. Its antigen is unknown. Per-base quality was not reported, and no clone a single base away is much larger than it. One read alone lends weak support. V and J are trimmed by 0 bases and 8 bases, and the gene matches miss 21 bases of the junction. There are 19 amino acids in the CDR3, from cysteine to phenylalanine inclusive. The kept DNA is CDR3 alone, 57 bases in frame from the first base. CDR1 and CDR2, per the germline V gene (reference sequence), are DFQATT and SNEGSKA. The donors were a few dozen Caucasian individuals from Russia, aged roughly 6 to 90 years, who were systemically healthy. Around 9.8 milliliters of peripheral blood were collected from each donor into EDTA-treated Vacutainer tubes. Ficoll-Paque density-gradient centrifugation was used to isolate PBMCs, with at least 7 million per sample. Trizol reagent was used to extract total RNA from PBMCs, with at least 6 micrograms per sample. The percentages of naive CD45RAhigh/CD27high T cells were determined by flow cytometry on a PBMC aliquot from every donor.

The origin of this receptor is a man older than 75 in good health. Material for sequencing was blood. The chain uses TRBV20-1 and TRBJ1-2; TRBD1 fits 10 bases in the junction. The CDR3 region: CSAREKGGGTGAHFGGYTF. Read as DNA, the sequence is TGCAGTGCTAGAGAGAAGGGAGGGGGGACAGGGGCCCATTTCGGGGGCTACACCTTC.